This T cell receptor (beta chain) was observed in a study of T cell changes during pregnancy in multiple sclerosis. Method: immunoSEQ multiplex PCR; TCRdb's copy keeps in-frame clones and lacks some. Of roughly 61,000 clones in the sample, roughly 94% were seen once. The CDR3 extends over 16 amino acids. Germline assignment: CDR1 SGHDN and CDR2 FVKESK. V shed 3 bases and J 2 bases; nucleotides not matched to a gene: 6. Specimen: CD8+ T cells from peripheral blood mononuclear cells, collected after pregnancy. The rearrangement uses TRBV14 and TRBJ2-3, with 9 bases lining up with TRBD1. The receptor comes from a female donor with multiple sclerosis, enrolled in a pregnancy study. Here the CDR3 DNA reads TGTGCCAGCAGCCAGCCGGACAGGGGACTCACAGATACGCAGTATTTT. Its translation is CASSQPDRGLTDTQYF.